The subject of this entry is one T cell receptor (beta chain). This specimen belongs to a study of sequential checkpoint blockade in melanoma. About the study: Arm A got nivolumab then ipilimumab; arm B the reverse, 1:1.

Assay: immunoSEQ multiplex PCR; the TCRdb copy retains only in-frame clones and omits some. The table lists around 41,000 clones, just over 85% of them singletons. V was clipped by 0 bases and J by 4 bases, with 13 bases between them. The germline V gene encodes CDR1 LGHNA and CDR2 YSLEER. The CDR3 extends over 16 amino acids. Treatment indicated: randomized to nivolumab then ipilimumab (arm A) or the reverse (arm B). PBMC sorting kept live CD3+CD8+ cells without CD19 or CD56. The TCR originated in a human donor with melanoma. The chain uses TRBV4-3 and TRBJ2-1; D is ambiguous. Sample: CD8+ T cells sorted from blood (inferred from file names), taken from a patient given nivolumab and ipilimumab in sequence. The CDR3 coding sequence is TGCGCCAGCAGCCAAGATTCAGCAGGTGTTTACAATGAGCAGTTCTTC. Translation: CASSQDSAGVYNEQFF.